This TCR beta chain was sequenced in a study of blood T cells in healthy people across ages. Whole-study results and caveats: Because donor CMV status was unknown, expanded clonotype changes were possibly confounded. The recorded TCR beta diversity per million T cells decreased in a roughly linear manner with age. Researchers deemed the diversity estimates from one million T cells underestimates.

It was with a sample-barcoded 5' primer and a J-beta primer mix that a second PCR of about 7 to 12 cycles was run. Each TCR beta cDNA got a 12-nucleotide random molecular identifier. In TCRdb, the 5' RACE reads were re-called with MiXCR into one record per CDR3 protein. The profile covers around 1,000,000 distinct CDR3 sequences, with roughly two fifths appearing a single time and less than 15% taken by the ten largest. Concerning this clonotype itself: What it binds is unknown.

V was pared by 7 bases and J by 8 bases, with 11 bases between. Germline V gives CDR1 SQVTM, CDR2 ANQGSEA. The CDR3 length is 11 residues. This clonotype was sampled from a man aged 18 to 30 in good health. This chain uses TRBV29-1 with TRBJ1-4, with D possibly being TRBD1 (6 bases). The specimen was blood. Here the CDR3 reads CSALQGEKLFF. The CDR3 DNA follows: TGCAGCGCCCTGCAGGGGGAAAAACTGTTTTTT.